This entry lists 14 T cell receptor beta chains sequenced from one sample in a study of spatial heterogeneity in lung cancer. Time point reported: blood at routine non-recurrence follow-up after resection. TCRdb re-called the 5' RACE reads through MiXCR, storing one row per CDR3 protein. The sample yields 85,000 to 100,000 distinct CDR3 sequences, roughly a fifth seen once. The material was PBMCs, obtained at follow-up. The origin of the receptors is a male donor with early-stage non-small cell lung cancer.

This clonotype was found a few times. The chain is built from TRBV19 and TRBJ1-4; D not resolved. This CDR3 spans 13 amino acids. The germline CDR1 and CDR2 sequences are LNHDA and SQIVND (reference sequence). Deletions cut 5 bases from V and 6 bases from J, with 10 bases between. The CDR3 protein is CASSPEADEKLFF. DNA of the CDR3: TGTGCCAGTAGTCCCGAGGCTGATGAAAAACTGTTTTTT.

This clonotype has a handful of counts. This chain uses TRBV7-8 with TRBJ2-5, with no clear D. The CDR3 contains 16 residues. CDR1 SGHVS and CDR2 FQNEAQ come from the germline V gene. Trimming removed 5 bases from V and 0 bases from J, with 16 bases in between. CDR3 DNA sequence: TGTGCCAGCAGCCCAGACTTGCCCGTATACCAAGAGACCCAGTACTTC. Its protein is CASSPDLPVYQETQYF.

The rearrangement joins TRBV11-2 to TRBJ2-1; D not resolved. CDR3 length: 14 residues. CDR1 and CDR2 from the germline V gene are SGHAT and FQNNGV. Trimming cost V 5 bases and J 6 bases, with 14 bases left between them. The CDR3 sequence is CASSLQASRNEQFF. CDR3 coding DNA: TGTGCCAGCAGCCTACAAGCGAGTCGCAATGAGCAGTTCTTC.

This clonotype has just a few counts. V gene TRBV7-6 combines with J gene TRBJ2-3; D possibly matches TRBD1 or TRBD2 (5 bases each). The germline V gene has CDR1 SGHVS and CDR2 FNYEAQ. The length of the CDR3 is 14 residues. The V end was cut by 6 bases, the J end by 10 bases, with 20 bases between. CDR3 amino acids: CASRPGTGATAQYF. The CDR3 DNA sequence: TGTGCCAGCAGACCCGGGACCGGGGCGACCGCGCAGTATTTT.

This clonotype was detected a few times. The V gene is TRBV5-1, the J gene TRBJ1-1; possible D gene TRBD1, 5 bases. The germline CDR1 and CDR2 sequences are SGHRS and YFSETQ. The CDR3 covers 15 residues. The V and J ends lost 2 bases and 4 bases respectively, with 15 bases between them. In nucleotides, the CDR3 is TGCGCCAGCAGCTTTATTCGGGGACCGGGCACTGAAGCTTTCTTT. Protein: CASSFIRGPGTEAFF.

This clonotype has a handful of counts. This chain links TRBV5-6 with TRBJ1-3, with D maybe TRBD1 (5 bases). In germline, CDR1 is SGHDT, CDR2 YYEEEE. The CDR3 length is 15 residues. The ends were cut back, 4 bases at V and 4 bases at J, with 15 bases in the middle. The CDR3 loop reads CASSPQWTSGNTIYF. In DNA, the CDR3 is TGTGCCAGCAGCCCGCAGTGGACAAGCGGAAACACCATATATTTT.

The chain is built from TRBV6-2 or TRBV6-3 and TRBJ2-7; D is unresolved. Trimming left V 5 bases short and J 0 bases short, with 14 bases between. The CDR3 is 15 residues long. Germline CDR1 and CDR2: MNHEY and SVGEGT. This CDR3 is CASSPLVANSYEQYF. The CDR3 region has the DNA TGTGCCAGCAGTCCCCTGGTTGCCAACTCCTACGAGCAGTACTTC.

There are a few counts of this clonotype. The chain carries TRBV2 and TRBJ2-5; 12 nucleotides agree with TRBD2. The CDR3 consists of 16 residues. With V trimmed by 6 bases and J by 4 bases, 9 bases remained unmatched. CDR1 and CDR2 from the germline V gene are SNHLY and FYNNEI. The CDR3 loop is CASSGGTSGRRETQYF. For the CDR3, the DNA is TGTGCCAGCAGCGGAGGGACTAGCGGGCGGCGAGAGACCCAGTACTTC.

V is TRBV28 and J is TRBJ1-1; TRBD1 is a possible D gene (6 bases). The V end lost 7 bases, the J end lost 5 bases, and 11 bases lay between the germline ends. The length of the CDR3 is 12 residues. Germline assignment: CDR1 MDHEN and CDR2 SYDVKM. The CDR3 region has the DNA TGTGCCAGCACCCAAAGGGGGACTGAAGCTTTCTTT. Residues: CASTQRGTEAFF.

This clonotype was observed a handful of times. This CDR3 reads CASSILALSSYNEQFF. The CDR3 nucleotides read TGTGCCAGTAGTATCCTAGCTTTGAGCTCCTACAATGAGCAGTTCTTC. The V call is TRBV19, the J call TRBJ2-1; D possibly corresponds to TRBD2 (5 bases). Germline V CDR1 and CDR2: LNHDA, SQIVND (reference sequence). V lost 3 bases and J 0 bases, leaving 12 bases between the germline ends. This CDR3 has 16 amino acids.

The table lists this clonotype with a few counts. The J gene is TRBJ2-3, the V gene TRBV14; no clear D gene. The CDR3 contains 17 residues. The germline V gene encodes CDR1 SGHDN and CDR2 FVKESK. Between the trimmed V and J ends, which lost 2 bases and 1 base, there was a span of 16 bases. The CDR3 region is CASSQLRGPTGTDTQYF. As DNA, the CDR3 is TGTGCCAGCAGCCAATTACGTGGACCCACCGGCACAGATACGCAGTATTTT.

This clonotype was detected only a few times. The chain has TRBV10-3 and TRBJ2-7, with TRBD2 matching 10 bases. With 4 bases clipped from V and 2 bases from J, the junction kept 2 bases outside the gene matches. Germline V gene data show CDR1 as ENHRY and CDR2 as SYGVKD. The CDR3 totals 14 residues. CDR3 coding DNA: TGTGCCATCAGTGCGGGACTAGCGACCTACGAGCAGTACTTC. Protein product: CAISAGLATYEQYF.

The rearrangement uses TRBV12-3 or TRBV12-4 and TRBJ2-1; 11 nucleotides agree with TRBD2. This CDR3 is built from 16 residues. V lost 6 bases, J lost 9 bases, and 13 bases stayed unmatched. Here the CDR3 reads CASRGLAEGLRSEQFF. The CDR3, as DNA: TGTGCCAGCAGGGGACTAGCGGAGGGCCTTCGGAGTGAGCAGTTCTTC.

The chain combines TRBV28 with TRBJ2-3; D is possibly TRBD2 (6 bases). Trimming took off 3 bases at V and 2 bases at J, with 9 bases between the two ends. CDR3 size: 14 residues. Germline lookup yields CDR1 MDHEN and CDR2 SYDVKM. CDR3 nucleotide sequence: TGTGCCAGCAGTTTGGGGGGACCCACAGATACGCAGTATTTT. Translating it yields CASSLGGPTDTQYF.